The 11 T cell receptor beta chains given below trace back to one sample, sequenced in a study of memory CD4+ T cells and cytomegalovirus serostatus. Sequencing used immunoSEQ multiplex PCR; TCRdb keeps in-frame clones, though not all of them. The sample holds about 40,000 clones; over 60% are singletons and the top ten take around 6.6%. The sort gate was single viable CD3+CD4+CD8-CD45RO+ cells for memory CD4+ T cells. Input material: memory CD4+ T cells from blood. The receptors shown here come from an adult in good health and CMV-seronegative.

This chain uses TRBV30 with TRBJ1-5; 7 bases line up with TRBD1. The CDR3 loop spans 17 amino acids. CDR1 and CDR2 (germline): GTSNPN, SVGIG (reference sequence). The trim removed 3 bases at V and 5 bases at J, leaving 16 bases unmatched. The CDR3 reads CAWSAGPGQSIDQPQHF. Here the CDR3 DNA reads TGTGCCTGGAGCGCGGGACCGGGACAGAGTATTGATCAGCCCCAGCATTTT. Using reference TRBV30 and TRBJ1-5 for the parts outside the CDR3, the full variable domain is SQTIHQWPATLVQPVGSPLSLECTVEGTSNPNLYWYRQAAGRGLQLLFYSVGIGQISSEVPQNLSASRPQDRQFILSSKKLLLSDSGFYLCAWSAGPGQSIDQPQHFGDGTRLSIL.

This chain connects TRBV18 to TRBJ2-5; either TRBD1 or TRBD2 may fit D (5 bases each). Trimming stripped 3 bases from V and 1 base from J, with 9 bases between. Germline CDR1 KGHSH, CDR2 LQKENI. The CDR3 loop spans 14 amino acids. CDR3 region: CASSPWGFQETQYF. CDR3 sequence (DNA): TGTGCCAGCTCACCTTGGGGGTTCCAAGAGACCCAGTACTTC.

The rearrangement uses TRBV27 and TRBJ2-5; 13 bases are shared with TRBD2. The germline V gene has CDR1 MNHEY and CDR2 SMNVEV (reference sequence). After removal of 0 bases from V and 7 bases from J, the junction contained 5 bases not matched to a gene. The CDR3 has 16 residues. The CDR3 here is CASSLSGGLAGVTQYF. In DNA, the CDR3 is TGTGCCAGCAGTTTATCTGGAGGACTAGCGGGGGTGACCCAGTACTTC.

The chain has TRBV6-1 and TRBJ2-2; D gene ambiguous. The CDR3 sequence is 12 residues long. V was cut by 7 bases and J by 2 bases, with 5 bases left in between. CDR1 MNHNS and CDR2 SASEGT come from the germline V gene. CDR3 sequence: CASNGNTGELFF. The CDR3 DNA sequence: TGTGCCAGCAACGGAAACACCGGGGAGCTGTTTTTT.

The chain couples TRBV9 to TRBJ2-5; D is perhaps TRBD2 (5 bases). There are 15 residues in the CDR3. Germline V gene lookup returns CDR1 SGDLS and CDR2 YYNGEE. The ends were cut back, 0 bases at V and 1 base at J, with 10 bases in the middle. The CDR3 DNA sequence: TGTGCCAGCAGCGTAGGAGTAGCGACCCAAGAGACCCAGTACTTC. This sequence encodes CASSVGVATQETQYF.

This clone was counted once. The CDR3 nucleotides read TGTGCCAGCAGTGAAATGAGCAGGGCCGCCGAAAAACTGTTTTTT. Protein: CASSEMSRAAEKLFF. The chain uses TRBV6-1 and TRBJ1-4, with D possibly TRBD1 on 5 matching bases. Germline V gives CDR1 MNHNS, CDR2 SASEGT. V lost 2 bases and J lost 8, with 15 bases in between. The CDR3 runs to 15 residues.

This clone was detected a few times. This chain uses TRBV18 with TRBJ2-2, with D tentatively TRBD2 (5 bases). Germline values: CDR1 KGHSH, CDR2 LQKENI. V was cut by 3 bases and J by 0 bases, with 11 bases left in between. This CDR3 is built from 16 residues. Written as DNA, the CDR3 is TGTGCCAGCTCACCCGGGCGGGCCACGAACACCGGGGAGCTGTTTTTT. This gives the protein CASSPGRATNTGELFF.

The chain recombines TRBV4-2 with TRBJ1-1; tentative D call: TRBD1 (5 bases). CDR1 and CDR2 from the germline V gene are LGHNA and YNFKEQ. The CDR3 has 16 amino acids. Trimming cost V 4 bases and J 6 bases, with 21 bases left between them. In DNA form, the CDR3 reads TGTGCCAGCAGCCGTAATAGCATGGGGCATAGCTCTGAAGCTTTCTTT. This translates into CASSRNSMGHSSEAFF.

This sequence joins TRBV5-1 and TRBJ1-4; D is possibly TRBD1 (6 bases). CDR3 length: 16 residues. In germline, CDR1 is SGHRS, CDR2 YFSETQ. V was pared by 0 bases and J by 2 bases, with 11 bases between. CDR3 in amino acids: CASSLEAQGTNEKLFF. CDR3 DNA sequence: TGCGCCAGCAGCTTGGAGGCTCAGGGGACTAATGAAAAACTGTTTTTT.

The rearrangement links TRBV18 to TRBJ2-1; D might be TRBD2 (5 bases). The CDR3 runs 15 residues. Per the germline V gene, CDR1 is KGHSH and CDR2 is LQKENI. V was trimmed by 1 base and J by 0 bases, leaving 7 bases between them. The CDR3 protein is CASSPLGSSYNEQFF. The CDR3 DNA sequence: TGTGCCAGCTCACCACTGGGGAGCTCCTACAATGAGCAGTTCTTC.

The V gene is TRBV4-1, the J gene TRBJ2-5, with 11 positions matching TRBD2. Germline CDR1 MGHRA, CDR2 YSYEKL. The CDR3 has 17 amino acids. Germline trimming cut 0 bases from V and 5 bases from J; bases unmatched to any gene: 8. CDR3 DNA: TGCGCCAGCAGCCAAGATAGGGGTAGCGGGAGGGGTGAGACCCAGTACTTC. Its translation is CASSQDRGSGRGETQYF.